The 26 T cell receptor beta chains reported below all come from one sample, sequenced in a study of blood T cell repertoires in COVID-19. TCRdb keeps only in-frame clones here, not all; method: immunoSEQ multiplex PCR. Seen here are 250,000 to 350,000 clones, 88% observed once, and the top ten hold 11%. The specimen sequenced was peripheral blood. The receptors were gathered from a woman aged 25 to 39 with COVID-19, enrolled during active disease.

This clone was found once. This chain links TRBV7-2 with TRBJ2-3; D is perhaps TRBD1 (6 bases). Germline assignment: CDR1 SGHTA and CDR2 FQGNSA. The CDR3 length is 17 residues. V was trimmed by 1 base and J by 2 bases, leaving 16 bases between them. CDR3 loop: CASSLGFRGSDTDTQYF. CDR3 DNA sequence: TGTGCCAGCAGCTTAGGTTTCAGGGGCTCTGACACAGATACGCAGTATTTT. The full variable domain, in which reference TRBV7-2 and TRBJ2-3 provide the parts outside the CDR3, is GAGVSQSPSNKVTEKGKDVELRCDPISGHTALYWYRQSLGQGLEFLIYFQGNSAPDKSGLPSDRFSAERTGGSVSTLTIQRTQQEDSAVYLCASSLGFRGSDTDTQYFGPGTRLTVL.

The chain links TRBV6-2 or TRBV6-3 to TRBJ1-2, with D tentatively TRBD1 (5 bases). The ends were cut back, 3 bases at V and 3 bases at J, with 11 bases in the middle. This CDR3 comprises 14 residues. In germline, CDR1 is MNHEY, CDR2 SVGEGT. This CDR3 reads CASSYPGAYYGYTF. DNA for the CDR3: TGTGCCAGCAGTTATCCTGGGGCGTACTATGGCTACACCTTC.

This sequence joins TRBV6-5 and TRBJ2-3, with a weak D call TRBD2 (6 bases). Germline CDR1 reads MNHEY; CDR2 reads SVGAGI. This CDR3 is 14 amino acids long. V was trimmed by 5 bases and J by 3 bases, leaving 12 bases between them. CDR3 DNA sequence: TGTGCCAGCAGTCTCACCGGGAGAACAGATACGCAGTATTTT. Its protein product is CASSLTGRTDTQYF.

The table lists this clone with a count of one. The chain is built from TRBV29-1 and TRBJ2-2; 12 nucleotides agree with TRBD2. The length of the CDR3 is 15 residues. V lost 5 bases and J lost 0; bases outside the gene matches: 1. Looked up from germline, CDR1 is SQVTM and CDR2 is ANQGSEA. The CDR3 coding sequence is TGCAGCGTTAGGACTAGCGGGACGAACACCGGGGAGCTGTTTTTT. This encodes CSVRTSGTNTGELFF.

The genes are TRBV9 and TRBJ1-4, with a possible D match to TRBD1 (5 bases). Trimming took off 0 bases at V and 6 bases at J, with 12 bases between the two ends. Germline V gene lookup returns CDR1 SGDLS and CDR2 YYNGEE. The CDR3 extends over 15 amino acids. CDR3 residues: CASSVVAGPDEKLFF. CDR3 coding DNA: TGTGCCAGCAGCGTAGTGGCAGGGCCGGATGAAAAACTGTTTTTT.

The rearrangement links TRBV5-1 to TRBJ2-6, with a weak D call TRBD2 (5 bases). CDR3 length equals 14 residues. Germline loops: CDR1 SGHRS, CDR2 YFSETQ. Trimming took 6 bases from V and 0 from J, leaving 7 bases between them. CDR3 in DNA: TGCGCCAGCAACAGCGGCTCTGGGGCCAACGTCCTGACTTTC. The encoded protein is CASNSGSGANVLTF.

The V gene is TRBV6-5, the J gene TRBJ2-7; D is undetermined. Germline CDR1 reads MNHEY; CDR2 reads SVGAGI. The CDR3 has 15 residues. The V end was cut by 6 bases, the J end by 0 bases, with 15 bases between. Here the CDR3 reads CASRPHALSSYEQYF. The CDR3 DNA reads as TGTGCCAGCAGGCCCCATGCCCTCAGCTCCTACGAGCAGTACTTC.

This sequence joins TRBV24-1 and TRBJ2-3; TRBD2 might be the D (6 bases). The CDR3 sequence is 17 residues long. V lost 5 bases to trimming and J lost 2 bases, with 19 bases between them. CDR1 is KGHDR, CDR2 SFDVKD, per germline. This chain's CDR3 is CATSATTSLPPTDTQYF. CDR3 coding DNA: TGTGCCACCAGTGCCACGACTAGTCTTCCCCCCACAGATACGCAGTATTTT.

This clone was detected only once. The rearrangement uses TRBV3-1 (or the pseudogene TRBV3-2) and TRBJ1-3; D unclear. Germline V CDR1 and CDR2: LGHDT, YNNKEL (reference sequence). Trimming took off 4 bases at V and 2 bases at J, with 6 bases between the two ends. The CDR3 has 13 residues. The DNA for the CDR3 is TGTGCCAGCAGCCCTGAGACTGGAAACACCATATATTTT. This gives the protein CASSPETGNTIYF.

V usage is TRBV30 and J usage is TRBJ1-6; the D gene is possibly TRBD1 (6 bases). Germline CDR1 reads GTSNPN; CDR2 reads SVGIG (reference sequence). The CDR3 spans 14 residues. Trimming took off 5 bases at V and 5 bases at J, with 13 bases between the two ends. CDR3 nucleotide sequence: TGTGCCTGGTCGCAGGGGAGTCATAATTCACCCCTCCACTTT. It yields the protein CAWSQGSHNSPLHF.

The chain carries TRBV9 and TRBJ2-1; TRBD2 aligns across 8 bases. Trimming at V came to 0 bases and at J to 0 bases, leaving 2 bases not matched to a gene. The CDR3 length is 16 residues. Germline CDR1 is SGDLS and CDR2 is YYNGEE. Written as DNA, the CDR3 is TGTGCCAGCAGCGTAGTCCGGGGGGGCTCCTACAATGAGCAGTTCTTC. This codes for CASSVVRGGSYNEQFF.

The rearrangement joins TRBV24-1 to TRBJ2-1, with 8 bases aligning to TRBD1. Germline CDR1 KGHDR, CDR2 SFDVKD. J gave up 4 bases and V 4 bases, and 2 bases lay outside the gene matches. The CDR3 consists of 14 residues. CDR3 DNA: TGTGCCACCAGTGAACGGGACAGGTACAATGAGCAGTTCTTC. It specifies CATSERDRYNEQFF.

J is TRBJ1-6 and V is TRBV28, with D possibly TRBD1 on 5 matching bases. CDR1 is MDHEN and CDR2 is SYDVKM in the germline V gene. The CDR3 is 15 residues long. V was cut by 6 bases and J by 5 bases, with 14 bases left in between. This chain's CDR3 is CASSPGDRNNSPLHF. The CDR3 DNA is TGTGCCAGCAGCCCTGGTGACAGAAATAATTCACCCCTCCACTTT.

This clone occurred a few times. V gene TRBV25-1 combines with J gene TRBJ2-2, with D possibly matching TRBD1 (5 bases). V dropped 3 bases and J dropped 3 bases, with 8 bases sitting between them. This CDR3 contains 14 residues. CDR1 and CDR2 from the germline V gene are MGHDK and SYGVNS. CDR3 DNA: TGTGCCAGCAGTGATGCCAGGGACACCGGGGAGCTGTTTTTT. This translates into CASSDARDTGELFF.

The V and J genes are TRBV7-9 and TRBJ2-1, with 9 bases identical to TRBD1. Per the germline V gene, CDR1 is SEHNR and CDR2 is FQNEAQ (reference sequence). V shed 5 bases, J shed 5 bases, and the junction held 7 bases outside the gene matches. The CDR3 totals 15 residues. The CDR3 DNA reads TGTGCCAGCAGCATCGGAGGGACAGGGAACAATGAGCAGTTCTTC. Protein: CASSIGGTGNNEQFF.

As regards this clone: Since the CDR3 does not end with the conserved phenylalanine or tryptophan, this likely comes from a read error. The DNA is left out, because the CDR3 cannot be placed on it with certainty; the CDR3 is given as TCRdb lists it. The rearrangement links TRBV28 to TRBJ2-7; the DNA was not used to check the table's D call, TRBD1. The germline V gene has CDR1 MDHEN and CDR2 SYDVKM. The CDR3 totals 13 residues, both ends included. This CDR3 is CASSSVMSGPLGL.

The rearrangement joins TRBV10-3 to TRBJ2-5, with D maybe TRBD2 (6 bases). The CDR3 is made up of 15 amino acids. V dropped 6 bases and J dropped 2 bases, with 16 bases sitting between them. Germline V CDR1 and CDR2: ENHRY, SYGVKD. This CDR3 reads CAISSGTAIQETQYF. The CDR3 DNA reads as TGTGCCATCAGCTCCGGGACTGCGATACAAGAGACCCAGTACTTC.

With respect to this clone: Other nucleotide sequences from this sample produce the same CDR3. The V and J genes are TRBV9 and TRBJ2-7; TRBD1 is a possible D gene (6 bases). Deletions cut 4 bases from V and 3 bases from J, with 11 bases between. From germline, CDR1 is SGDLS and CDR2 YYNGEE. This CDR3 is built from 13 residues. CDR3 in DNA: TGTGCCAGCAGCCGCCCAGGGGTCTACGAGCAGTACTTC. Its translation: CASSRPGVYEQYF.

V gene TRBV2 combines with J gene TRBJ2-7; the match to TRBD1 covers 7 bases. The CDR3 loop spans 14 amino acids. Germline trimming cut 4 bases from V and 0 bases from J; bases unmatched to any gene: 3. CDR1 is SNHLY, CDR2 FYNNEI, per germline. This CDR3 is CASSGTGASYEQYF. DNA of the CDR3: TGTGCCAGCAGTGGAACAGGGGCCTCCTACGAGCAGTACTTC.

J is TRBJ2-2 and V is TRBV4-1, with unresolved D. CDR3 length: 18 residues. Trimming shortened V by 0 bases and J by 1 base, and 15 bases separated the two germline ends. Looked up from germline, CDR1 is MGHRA and CDR2 is YSYEKL. The CDR3 reads CASSQDHLLSGNTGELFF. As DNA, the CDR3 is TGCGCCAGCAGCCAAGACCACCTACTTTCGGGGAACACCGGGGAGCTGTTTTTT.

This clone was observed a single time. The V gene is TRBV28, the J gene TRBJ1-1; 7 bases fit TRBD1. The germline V gene encodes CDR1 MDHEN and CDR2 SYDVKM. The V and J ends lost 8 bases and 6 bases, in that order; junction bases with no gene match: 12. The CDR3 has 14 residues. CDR3 amino acids: CASPPRQGGAEAFF. CDR3 coding DNA: TGTGCCAGCCCCCCCCGACAGGGTGGCGCTGAAGCTTTCTTT.

The CDR3 spells CASSPSQGAGYGYTF. CDR3 DNA sequence: TGTGCCAGCAGCCCCTCACAGGGGGCAGGCTATGGCTACACCTTC. V usage is TRBV2 and J usage is TRBJ1-2, with 9 nucleotides matching TRBD1. CDR3 length: 15 amino acids. In germline, CDR1 is SNHLY, CDR2 FYNNEI. V lost 6 bases, J lost 4 bases, and 9 bases stayed unmatched.

This clone was detected a few times. The chain combines TRBV5-8 with TRBJ2-7, with 9 bases matching TRBD1. The length of the CDR3 is 14 residues. Germline values: CDR1 SGHTS, CDR2 YDEGEE. Trimming cost V 2 bases and J 5 bases; bases outside gene matches: 5. CDR3 nucleotide sequence: TGTGCCAGCAGCTTCACAGGGGGCGCCCACGAGCAGTACTTC. Translating it yields CASSFTGGAHEQYF.

The gene calls are TRBV10-3 and TRBJ2-2; D is unresolved. Trimming stripped 0 bases from V and 1 base from J, with 9 bases between. The CDR3 is 16 amino acids. Germline-derived CDR1 and CDR2 are ENHRY and SYGVKD. The CDR3 is CAISESTPMNTGELFF. The CDR3 region has the DNA TGTGCCATCAGTGAGTCGACACCAATGAACACCGGGGAGCTGTTTTTT.

Here the CDR3 DNA reads TGTGCCAGCAGCGTAGCTGACAGGGGTTACGAGCAGTACTTC. Translation: CASSVADRGYEQYF. This sequence joins TRBV9 and TRBJ2-7, with 8 bases lining up with TRBD1. J was trimmed by 4 bases and V by 0 bases; bases with no gene match: 3. The CDR3 is 14 amino acids. From germline, CDR1 is SGDLS and CDR2 YYNGEE.

The chain recombines TRBV6-5 with TRBJ1-2, with 10 positions matching TRBD1. Germline CDR1 is MNHEY and CDR2 is SVGAGI. CDR3 length: 14 amino acids. Germline trimming cut 6 bases from V and 5 bases from J; bases unmatched to any gene: 6. The CDR3 sequence is CASSFGDRGYGYTF. CDR3 bases: TGTGCCAGCAGCTTCGGGGACAGGGGATATGGCTACACCTTC.